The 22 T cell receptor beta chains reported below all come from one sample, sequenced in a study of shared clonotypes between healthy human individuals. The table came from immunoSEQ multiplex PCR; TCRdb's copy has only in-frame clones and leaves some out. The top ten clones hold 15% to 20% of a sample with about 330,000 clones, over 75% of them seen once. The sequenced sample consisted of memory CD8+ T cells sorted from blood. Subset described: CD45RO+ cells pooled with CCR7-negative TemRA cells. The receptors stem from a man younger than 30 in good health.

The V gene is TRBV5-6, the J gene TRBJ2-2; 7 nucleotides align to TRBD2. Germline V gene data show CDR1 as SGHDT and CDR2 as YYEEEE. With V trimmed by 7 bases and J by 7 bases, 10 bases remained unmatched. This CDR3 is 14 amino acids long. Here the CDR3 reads CASEGTSDGGELFF. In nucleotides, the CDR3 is TGTGCCAGCGAGGGAACTAGCGACGGCGGGGAGCTGTTTTTT.

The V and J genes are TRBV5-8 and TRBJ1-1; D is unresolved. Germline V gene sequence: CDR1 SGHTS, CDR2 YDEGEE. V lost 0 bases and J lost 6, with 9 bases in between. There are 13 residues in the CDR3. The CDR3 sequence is CASSLAFRAEAFF. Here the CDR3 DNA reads TGTGCCAGCAGCTTGGCCTTCCGGGCTGAAGCTTTCTTT.

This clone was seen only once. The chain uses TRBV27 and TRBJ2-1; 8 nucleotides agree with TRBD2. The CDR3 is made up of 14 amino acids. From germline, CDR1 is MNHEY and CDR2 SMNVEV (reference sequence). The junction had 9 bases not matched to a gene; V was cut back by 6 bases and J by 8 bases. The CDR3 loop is CASSPGLAIHEQFF. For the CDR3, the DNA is TGTGCCAGCAGCCCCGGACTAGCTATCCATGAGCAGTTCTTC.

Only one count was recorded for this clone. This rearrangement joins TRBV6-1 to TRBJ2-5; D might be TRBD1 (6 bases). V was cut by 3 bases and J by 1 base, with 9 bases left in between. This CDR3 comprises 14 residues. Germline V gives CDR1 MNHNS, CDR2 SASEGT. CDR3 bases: TGTGCCAGCAGTGAGGGGGACATCCAAGAGACCCAGTACTTC. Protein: CASSEGDIQETQYF.

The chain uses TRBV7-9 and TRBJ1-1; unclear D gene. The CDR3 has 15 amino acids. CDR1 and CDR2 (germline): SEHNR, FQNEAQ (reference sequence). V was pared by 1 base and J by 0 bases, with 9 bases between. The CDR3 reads CASSLDNVMNTEAFF. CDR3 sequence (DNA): TGTGCCAGCAGCTTAGATAACGTAATGAACACTGAAGCTTTCTTT.

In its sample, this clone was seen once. The DNA for the CDR3 is TGCGCCAGCAGCTCCCGGGTCTATCAGCCCCAGCATTTT. Amino acid sequence: CASSSRVYQPQHF. J is TRBJ1-5 and V is TRBV4-1; D unclear. The CDR3 sequence is 13 residues long. Germline V gene data show CDR1 as MGHRA and CDR2 as YSYEKL. V was cut by 5 bases and J by 5 bases, with 10 bases left in between.

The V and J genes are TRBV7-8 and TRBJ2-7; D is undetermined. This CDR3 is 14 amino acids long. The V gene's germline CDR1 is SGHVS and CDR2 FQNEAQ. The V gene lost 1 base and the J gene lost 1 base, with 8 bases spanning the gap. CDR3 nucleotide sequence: TGTGCCAGCAGCTTAGTCGACGGATCCTACGAGCAGTACTTC. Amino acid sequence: CASSLVDGSYEQYF.

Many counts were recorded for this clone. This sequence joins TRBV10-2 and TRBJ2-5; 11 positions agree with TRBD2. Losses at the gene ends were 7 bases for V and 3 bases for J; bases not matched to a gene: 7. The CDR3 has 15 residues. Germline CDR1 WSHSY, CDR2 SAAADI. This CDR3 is CASTTSGGGEETQYF. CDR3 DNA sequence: TGCGCCAGCACTACTAGCGGGGGAGGGGAAGAGACCCAGTACTTC.

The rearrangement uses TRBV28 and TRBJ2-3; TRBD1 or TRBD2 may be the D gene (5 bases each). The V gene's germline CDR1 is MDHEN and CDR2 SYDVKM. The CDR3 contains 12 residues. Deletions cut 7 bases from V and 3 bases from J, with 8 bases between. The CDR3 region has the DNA TGTGCCAGCACGAGGGGAACAGATACGCAGTATTTT. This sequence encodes CASTRGTDTQYF.

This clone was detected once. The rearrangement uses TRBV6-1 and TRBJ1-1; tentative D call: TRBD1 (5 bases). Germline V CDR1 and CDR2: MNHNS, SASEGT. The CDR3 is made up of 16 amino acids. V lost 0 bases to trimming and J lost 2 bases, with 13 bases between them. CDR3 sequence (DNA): TGTGCCAGCAGTGAAGCGTTGACAGCCTTAAACACTGAAGCTTTCTTT. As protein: CASSEALTALNTEAFF.

CDR3 sequence (DNA): TGTGCCATCAGTGTTGACAGAATCTACGAGCAGTACTTC. Encoded protein: CAISVDRIYEQYF. The chain couples TRBV10-3 to TRBJ2-7, with D perhaps TRBD1 (5 bases). The CDR3 totals 13 residues. Trimming took 4 bases from V and 3 from J, leaving 10 bases between them. Germline values: CDR1 ENHRY, CDR2 SYGVKD.

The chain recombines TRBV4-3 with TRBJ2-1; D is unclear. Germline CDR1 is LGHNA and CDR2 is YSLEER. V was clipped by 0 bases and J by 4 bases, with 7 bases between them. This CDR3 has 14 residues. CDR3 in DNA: TGCGCCAGCAGCCAAGAGGTCGGATACAATGAGCAGTTCTTC. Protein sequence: CASSQEVGYNEQFF.

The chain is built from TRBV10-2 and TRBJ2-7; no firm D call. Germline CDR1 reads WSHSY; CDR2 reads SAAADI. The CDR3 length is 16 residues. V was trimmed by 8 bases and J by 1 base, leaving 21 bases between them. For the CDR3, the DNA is TGCGCCAGCTTTCCCATAACGGGTGCAGTATCCTACGAGCAGTACTTC. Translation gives CASFPITGAVSYEQYF.

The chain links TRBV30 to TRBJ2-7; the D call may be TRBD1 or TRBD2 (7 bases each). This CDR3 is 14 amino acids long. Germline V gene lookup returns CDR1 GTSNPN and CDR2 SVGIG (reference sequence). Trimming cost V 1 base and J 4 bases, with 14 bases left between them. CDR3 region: CAWSDRQGGYEQYF. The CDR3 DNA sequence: TGTGCCTGGAGTGACAGACAGGGAGGGTACGAGCAGTACTTC.

In nucleotides, the CDR3 is TGCGCCAGCATTCCGACAGACACCCCCTACGAGCAGTACTTC. The encoded protein is CASIPTDTPYEQYF. The rearrangement joins TRBV10-2 to TRBJ2-7; TRBD1 might be the D (5 bases). The CDR3 spans 14 residues. Trimming left V 7 bases short and J 2 bases short, with 15 bases between. Germline CDR1 is WSHSY and CDR2 is SAAADI.

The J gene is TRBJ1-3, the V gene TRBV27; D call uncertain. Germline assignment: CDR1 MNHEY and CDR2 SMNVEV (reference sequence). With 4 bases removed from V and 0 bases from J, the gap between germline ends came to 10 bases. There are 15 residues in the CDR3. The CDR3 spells CASSSGSHSGNTIYF. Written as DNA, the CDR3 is TGTGCCAGCAGTTCCGGGTCCCACTCTGGAAACACCATATATTTT.

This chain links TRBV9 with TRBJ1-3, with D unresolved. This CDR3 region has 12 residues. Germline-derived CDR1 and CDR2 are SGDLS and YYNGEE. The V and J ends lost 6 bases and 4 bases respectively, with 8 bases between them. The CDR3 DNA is TGTGCCAGCACCGGGATCGGAAACACCATATATTTT. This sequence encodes CASTGIGNTIYF.

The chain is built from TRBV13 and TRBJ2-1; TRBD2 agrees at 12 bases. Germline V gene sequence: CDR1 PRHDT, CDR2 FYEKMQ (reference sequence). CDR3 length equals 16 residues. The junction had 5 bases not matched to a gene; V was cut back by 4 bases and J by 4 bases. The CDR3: CASSSRTSGVYNEQFF. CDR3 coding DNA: TGTGCCAGCAGCTCACGGACTAGCGGGGTGTACAATGAGCAGTTCTTC.

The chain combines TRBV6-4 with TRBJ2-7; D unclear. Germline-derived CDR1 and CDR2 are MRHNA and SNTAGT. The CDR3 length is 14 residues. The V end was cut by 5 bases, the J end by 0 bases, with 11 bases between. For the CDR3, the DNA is TGTGCCAGCAGTCCCTATACGAACTCCTACGAGCAGTACTTC. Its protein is CASSPYTNSYEQYF.

The CDR3 DNA reads TGCGCCAGCAGCTACCGGACTAGCGGGGGGAACACCGGGGAGCTGTTTTTT. The encoded protein is CASSYRTSGGNTGELFF. The genes are TRBV5-1 and TRBJ2-2; 13 nucleotides agree with TRBD2. The germline gives CDR1 SGHRS, CDR2 YFSETQ. J was trimmed by 1 base and V by 3 bases; bases with no gene match: 3. This CDR3 region has 17 residues.

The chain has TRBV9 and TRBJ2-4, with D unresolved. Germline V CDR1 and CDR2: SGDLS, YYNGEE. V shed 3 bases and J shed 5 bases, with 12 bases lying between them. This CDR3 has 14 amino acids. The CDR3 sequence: CASSDPAAENIQYF. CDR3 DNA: TGTGCCAGCAGCGATCCCGCTGCGGAAAACATTCAGTACTTC.

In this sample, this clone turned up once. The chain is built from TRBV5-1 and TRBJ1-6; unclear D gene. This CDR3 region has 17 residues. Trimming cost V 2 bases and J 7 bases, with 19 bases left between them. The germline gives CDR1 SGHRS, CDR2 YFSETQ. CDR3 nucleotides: TGCGCCAGCAGCTTAGACGGGTGGATAAGAGAGAATTCACCCCTCCACTTT. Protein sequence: CASSLDGWIRENSPLHF. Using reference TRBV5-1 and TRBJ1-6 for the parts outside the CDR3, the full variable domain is KAGVTQTPRYLIKTRGQQVTLSCSPISGHRSVSWYQQTPGQGLQFLFEYFSETQRNKGNFPGRFSGRQFSNSRSEMNVSTLELGDSALYLCASSLDGWIRENSPLHFGNGTRLTVT.